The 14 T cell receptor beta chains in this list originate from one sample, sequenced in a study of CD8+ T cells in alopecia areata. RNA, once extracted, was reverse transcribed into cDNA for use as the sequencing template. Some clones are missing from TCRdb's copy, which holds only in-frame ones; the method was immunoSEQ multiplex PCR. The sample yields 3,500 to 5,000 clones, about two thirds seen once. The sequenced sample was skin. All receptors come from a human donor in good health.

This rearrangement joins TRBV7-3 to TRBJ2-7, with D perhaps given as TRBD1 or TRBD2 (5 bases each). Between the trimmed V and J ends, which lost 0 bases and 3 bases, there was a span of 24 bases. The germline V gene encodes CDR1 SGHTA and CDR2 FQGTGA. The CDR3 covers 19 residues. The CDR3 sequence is CASSLTSGTGRLTNYEQYF. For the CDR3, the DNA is TGTGCCAGCAGCTTAACCTCCGGGACCGGGCGGCTCACGAACTACGAGCAGTACTTC. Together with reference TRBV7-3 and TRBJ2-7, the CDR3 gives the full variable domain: GAGVSQTPSNKVTEKGKYVELRCDPISGHTALYWYRQSLGQGPEFLIYFQGTGAADDSGLPNDRFFAVRPEGSVSTLKIQRTERGDSAVYLCASSLTSGTGRLTNYEQYFGPGTRLTVT.

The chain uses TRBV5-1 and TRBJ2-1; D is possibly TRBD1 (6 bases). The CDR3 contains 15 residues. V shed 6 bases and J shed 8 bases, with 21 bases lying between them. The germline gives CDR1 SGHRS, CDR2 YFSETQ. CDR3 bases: TGCGCCAGCACCTCCCGTGGGGCAGGGGATGATGAGCAGTTCTTC. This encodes CASTSRGAGDDEQFF.

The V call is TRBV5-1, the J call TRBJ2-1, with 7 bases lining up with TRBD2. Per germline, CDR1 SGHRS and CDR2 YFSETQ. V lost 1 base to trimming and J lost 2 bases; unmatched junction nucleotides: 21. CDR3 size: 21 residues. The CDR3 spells CASSLRPRSGAGPSTYNEQFF. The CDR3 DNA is TGCGCCAGCAGCTTGCGTCCCCGGTCGGGAGCGGGGCCTTCAACCTACAATGAGCAGTTCTTC.

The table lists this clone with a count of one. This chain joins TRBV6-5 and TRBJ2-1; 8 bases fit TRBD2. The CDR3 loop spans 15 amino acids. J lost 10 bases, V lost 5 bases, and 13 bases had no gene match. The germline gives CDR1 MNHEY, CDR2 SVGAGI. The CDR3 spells CASSGGGSGKVEQFF. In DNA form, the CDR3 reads TGTGCCAGCAGTGGGGGCGGTAGCGGGAAAGTGGAGCAGTTCTTC.

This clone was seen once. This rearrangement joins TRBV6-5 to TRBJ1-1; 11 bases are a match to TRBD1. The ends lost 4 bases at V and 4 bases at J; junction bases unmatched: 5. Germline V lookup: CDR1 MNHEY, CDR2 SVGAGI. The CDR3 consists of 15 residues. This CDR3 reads CASSSWTGGFTEAFF. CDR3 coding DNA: TGTGCCAGCAGTTCTTGGACAGGGGGCTTCACTGAAGCTTTCTTT.

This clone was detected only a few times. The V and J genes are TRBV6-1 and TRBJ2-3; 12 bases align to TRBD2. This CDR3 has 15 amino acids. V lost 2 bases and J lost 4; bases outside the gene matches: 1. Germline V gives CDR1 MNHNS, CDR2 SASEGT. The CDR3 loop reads CASSELAGGPDTQYF. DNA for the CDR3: TGTGCCAGCAGTGAACTAGCGGGAGGGCCAGATACGCAGTATTTT.

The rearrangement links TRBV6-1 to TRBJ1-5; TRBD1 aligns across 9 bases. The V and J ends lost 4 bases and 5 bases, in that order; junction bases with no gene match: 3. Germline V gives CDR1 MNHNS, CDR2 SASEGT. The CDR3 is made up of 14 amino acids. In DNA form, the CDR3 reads TGTGCCAGCAGTGCGGACAGGGGACATCAGCCCCAGCATTTT. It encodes CASSADRGHQPQHF.

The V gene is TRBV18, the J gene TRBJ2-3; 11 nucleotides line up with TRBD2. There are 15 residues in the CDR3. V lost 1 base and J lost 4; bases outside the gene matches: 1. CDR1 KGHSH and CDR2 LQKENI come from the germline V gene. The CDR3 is CASSPLAGGADTQYF. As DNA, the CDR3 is TGTGCCAGCTCACCACTAGCGGGAGGGGCAGATACGCAGTATTTT.

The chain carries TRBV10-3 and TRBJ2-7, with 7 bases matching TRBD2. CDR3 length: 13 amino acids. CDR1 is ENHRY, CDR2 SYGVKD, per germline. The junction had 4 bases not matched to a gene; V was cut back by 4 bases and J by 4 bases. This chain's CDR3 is CAISGGSRYEQYF. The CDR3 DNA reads TGTGCCATCAGTGGCGGGAGCCGGTACGAGCAGTACTTC.

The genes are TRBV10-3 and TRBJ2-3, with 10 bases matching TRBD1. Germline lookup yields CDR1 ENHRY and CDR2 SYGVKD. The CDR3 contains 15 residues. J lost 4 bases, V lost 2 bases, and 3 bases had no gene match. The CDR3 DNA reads TGTGCCATCAGTGAGGGGGACAGGGGTGCAGATACGCAGTATTTT. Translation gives CAISEGDRGADTQYF.

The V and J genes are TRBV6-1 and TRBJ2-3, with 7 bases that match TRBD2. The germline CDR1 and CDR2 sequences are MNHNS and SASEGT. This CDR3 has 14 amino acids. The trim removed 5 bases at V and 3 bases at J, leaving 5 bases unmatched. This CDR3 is CASSRGRETDTQYF. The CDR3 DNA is TGTGCCAGCAGTCGAGGGCGGGAGACAGATACGCAGTATTTT.

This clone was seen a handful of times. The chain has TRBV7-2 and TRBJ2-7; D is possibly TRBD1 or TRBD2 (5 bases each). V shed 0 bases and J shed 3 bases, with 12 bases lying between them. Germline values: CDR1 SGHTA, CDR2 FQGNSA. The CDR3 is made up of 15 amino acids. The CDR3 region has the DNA TGTGCCAGCAGCTTAGCAGGGACCACGGGCTACGAGCAGTACTTC. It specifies CASSLAGTTGYEQYF.

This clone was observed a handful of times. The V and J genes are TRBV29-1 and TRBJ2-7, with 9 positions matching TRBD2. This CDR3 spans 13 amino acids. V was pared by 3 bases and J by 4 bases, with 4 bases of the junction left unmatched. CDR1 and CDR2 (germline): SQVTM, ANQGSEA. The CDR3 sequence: CSVDSGSKYEQYF. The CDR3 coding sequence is TGCAGCGTTGATAGCGGGAGTAAGTACGAGCAGTACTTC.

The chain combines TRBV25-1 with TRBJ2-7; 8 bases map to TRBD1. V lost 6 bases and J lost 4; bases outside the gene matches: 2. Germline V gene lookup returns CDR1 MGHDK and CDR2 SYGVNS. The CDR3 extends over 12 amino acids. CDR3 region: CASSRQGYEQYF. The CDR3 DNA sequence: TGTGCCAGCAGCCGACAGGGGTACGAGCAGTACTTC.